These 8 T cell receptor beta chains came from one sample sequenced in a study of blood T cell repertoires in COVID-19. The protocol was immunoSEQ multiplex PCR, while the TCRdb copy is restricted to in-frame clones and leaves out a portion. Altogether 200,000 to 300,000 clones are present, about 85% being singletons, with the ten largest covering 1.5% to 2%. Sequencing was carried out using peripheral blood. These receptors all come from a man aged 30-40 years who had recovered from COVID-19.

The rearrangement links TRBV4-2 to TRBJ2-5, with TRBD2 matching 8 bases. Unmatched junction bases numbered 6, after V lost 1 base and J lost 2 bases. Germline V gene lookup returns CDR1 LGHNA and CDR2 YNFKEQ. The CDR3 is made up of 16 amino acids. CDR3: CASSQGDRGGQETQYF. The CDR3 DNA follows: TGTGCCAGCAGCCAAGGGGATCGGGGGGGACAAGAGACCCAGTACTTC.

The rearrangement uses TRBV5-1 and TRBJ2-5, with 9 bases that match TRBD1. The germline V gene has CDR1 SGHRS and CDR2 YFSETQ. The CDR3 contains 16 residues. Germline trimming cut 0 bases from V and 3 bases from J; bases unmatched to any gene: 6. CDR3 nucleotide sequence: TGCGCCAGCAGCTTGGGCCGGGACAGGGTAAAAGAGACCCAGTACTTC. It translates to CASSLGRDRVKETQYF.

This clone was detected a few times. The rearrangement joins TRBV2 to TRBJ2-4; D is possibly TRBD1 (7 bases). CDR1 and CDR2 from the germline V gene are SNHLY and FYNNEI. CDR3 length equals 12 residues. V lost 4 bases and J 12 bases, leaving 13 bases between the germline ends. DNA for the CDR3: TGTGCCAGCAGTGTAGATCAGGGGGGTCAGTACTTC. Protein sequence: CASSVDQGGQYF.

The V and J genes are TRBV12-5 and TRBJ1-1; a possible D gene is TRBD1 (6 bases). The V gene's germline CDR1 is LGHNT and CDR2 FRNRAP. Deletions cut 0 bases from V and 4 bases from J, with 15 bases between. The CDR3 is 16 residues long. CDR3: CASGLVLLRQATEAFF. CDR3 nucleotides: TGTGCTAGTGGTTTGGTACTCCTTCGACAGGCCACTGAAGCTTTCTTT.

The chain links TRBV21-1 to TRBJ1-5; TRBD1 is the table's D call and was not checked against the DNA. TRBV21-1 is a known pseudogene. The CDR3 has 14 amino acids. Here the CDR3 reads CASKDRVRHQPQHF. The CDR3, as DNA: TGTGCCAGTAAAGACAGGGTTAGACATCAGCCCCAGCATTTT.

The V gene is TRBV20-1, the J gene TRBJ1-4, with 7 nucleotides matching TRBD1. Germline V gene data show CDR1 as DFQATT and CDR2 as SNEGSKA (reference sequence). The CDR3 totals 11 residues. J lost 8 bases, V lost 7 bases, and 4 bases had no gene match. The CDR3 sequence: CSVQGGEKLFF. Here the CDR3 DNA reads TGCAGTGTCCAAGGGGGCGAAAAACTGTTTTTT.

The CDR3: CASRGTSGGGATQYF. The CDR3 coding sequence is TGTGCCAGCAGGGGGACTAGCGGGGGTGGCGCTACGCAGTATTTT. The chain is built from TRBV2 and TRBJ2-3; 14 bases fit TRBD2. CDR3 length: 15 amino acids. CDR1 and CDR2 (germline): SNHLY, FYNNEI. The junction had 7 bases not matched to a gene; V was cut back by 6 bases and J by 8 bases.

The gene calls are TRBV6-1 and TRBJ1-3; 10 positions agree with TRBD1. Germline V gives CDR1 MNHNS, CDR2 SASEGT. This CDR3 is built from 15 residues. Trimming at V came to 3 bases and at J to 4 bases, leaving 3 bases not matched to a gene. The CDR3 reads CASSDDRGPGNTIYF. In DNA form, the CDR3 reads TGTGCCAGCAGTGACGACAGGGGGCCAGGAAACACCATATATTTT.